The 15 T cell receptor beta chains in this list originate from one sample, sequenced in a study of CD8+CD57+ T cells in acquired aplastic anemia. Genomic DNA was employed as the template in profiling TCR beta VDJ and CDR3. In TCRdb, the reads were re-called with MiXCR into one record per CDR3 protein. Here the sample spans around 80,000 distinct CDR3 sequences, less than 85% being singletons. Individuals selected for sequencing had exhibited CD8+CD57+ cell expansion on flow cytometry. The sample taken for sequencing was sorted CD4+, CD8+, or CD8+CD57+ T cells (not recorded which) from PBMCs. Source of these receptors: a human donor with aplastic anemia.

This chain joins TRBV7-3 and TRBJ1-1, with D unresolved. This CDR3 has 13 residues. Germline CDR1 and CDR2: SGHTA and FQGTGA. V lost 6 bases and J lost 1, with 9 bases in between. CDR3 loop: CASRGGANTEAFF. For the CDR3, the DNA is TGTGCCAGCAGGGGCGGCGCGAACACTGAAGCTTTCTTT.

The chain recombines TRBV2 with TRBJ1-2; no clear D. Per the germline V gene, CDR1 is SNHLY and CDR2 is FYNNEI. The CDR3 has 13 residues. Trimming cost V 3 bases and J 3 bases, with 8 bases left between them. For the CDR3, the DNA is TGTGCCAGCAGTGACGAATTGCACTATGGCTACACCTTC. It translates to CASSDELHYGYTF.

CDR3 DNA sequence: TGTGCCGGAGTGGCAGGGGCTAACACCGGGGAGCTGTTTTTT. It encodes CAGVAGANTGELFF. The V and J genes are TRBV2 and TRBJ2-2; a weak D match, TRBD1 (6 bases). The germline V gene has CDR1 SNHLY and CDR2 FYNNEI. This CDR3 is built from 14 residues. V lost 11 bases and J 2 bases, leaving 15 bases between the germline ends.

V usage is TRBV5-5 and J usage is TRBJ2-5, with 8 bases lining up with TRBD1. The CDR3 totals 16 residues. The V gene end was trimmed by 4 bases and the J gene end by 4 bases; junction bases not matched to a gene: 12. Germline V gives CDR1 SGHKS, CDR2 YYEKEE (reference sequence). The CDR3: CASSRYTGGTRETQYF. CDR3 DNA: TGTGCCAGCAGCAGGTACACAGGGGGGACGCGAGAGACCCAGTACTTC.

The chain is built from TRBV9 and TRBJ2-1; unclear D gene. Germline V gene lookup returns CDR1 SGDLS and CDR2 YYNGEE. CDR3 size: 13 residues. Trimming stripped 0 bases from V and 10 bases from J, with 11 bases between. This chain's CDR3 is CASSVATSYEQFF. Written as DNA, the CDR3 is TGTGCCAGCAGCGTAGCTACAAGCTACGAGCAGTTCTTC. The variable domain in full, completed from reference TRBV9 and TRBJ2-1, reads DSGVTQTPKHLITATGQRVTLRCSPRSGDLSVYWYQQSLDQGLQFLIQYYNGEERAKGNILERFSAQQFPDLHSELNLSSLELGDSALYFCASSVATSYEQFFGPGTRLTVL.

This clonotype was seen only once. The chain uses TRBV24-1 and TRBJ2-3; D not certain. This CDR3 comprises 13 residues. The germline V and J ends were trimmed by 4 bases and 6 bases, with 10 bases remaining between them. CDR1 is KGHDR and CDR2 is SFDVKD in the germline V gene. CDR3 nucleotide sequence: TGTGCCACCAGTGAGGCTCGAGCGGATACGCAGTATTTT. Amino acids: CATSEARADTQYF.

The genes are TRBV9 and TRBJ1-6, with D possibly being TRBD1 (5 bases). CDR3 length: 15 amino acids. The V end was cut by 0 bases, the J end by 6 bases, with 10 bases between. The V gene's germline CDR1 is SGDLS and CDR2 YYNGEE. CDR3 region: CASSVGRVGNSPLHF. CDR3 coding DNA: TGTGCCAGCAGCGTAGGCAGGGTTGGTAATTCACCCCTCCACTTT. Full variable domain (missing parts from reference TRBV9 and TRBJ1-6): DSGVTQTPKHLITATGQRVTLRCSPRSGDLSVYWYQQSLDQGLQFLIQYYNGEERAKGNILERFSAQQFPDLHSELNLSSLELGDSALYFCASSVGRVGNSPLHFGNGTRLTVT.

V is TRBV14 and J is TRBJ2-5, with D possibly TRBD2 on 6 matching bases. Trimming left V 0 bases short and J 5 bases short, with 19 bases between. The CDR3 is made up of 17 amino acids. Germline CDR1 and CDR2: SGHDN and FVKESK. Here the CDR3 reads CASSQDRGSGVGETQYF. The CDR3 DNA is TGTGCCAGCAGCCAAGATCGAGGTAGCGGTGTAGGGGAGACCCAGTACTTC.

This clonotype was seen only a few times. V and J are TRBV10-3 and TRBJ1-4, with a tentative D call TRBD1 (5 bases). The CDR3 spans 14 residues. Germline loops: CDR1 ENHRY, CDR2 SYGVKD. Trimming took off 5 bases at V and 5 bases at J, with 12 bases between the two ends. In DNA, the CDR3 is TGTGCCATCAGTTACGGGACGGACAATGAAAAACTGTTTTTT. Translation gives CAISYGTDNEKLFF.

As concerns this clonotype: One junction end disagrees with the germline gene, perhaps due to a read error. The chain links TRBV20-1 to TRBJ1-2, with 7 bases that match TRBD1. The germline V gene encodes CDR1 DFQATT and CDR2 SNEGSKA (reference sequence). The CDR3 length is 12 residues. The CDR3 region is CSAGQANYGHTF. CDR3 nucleotide sequence: TGCAGTGCTGGACAGGCTAACTATGGCCACACCTTC.

CDR3 nucleotides: TGTGCCATCAGGCCGGACAGGGAAGATGGCTACACCTTC. It codes for CAIRPDREDGYTF. The chain has TRBV10-3 and TRBJ1-2; 8 nucleotides align to TRBD1. Trimming removed 6 bases from V and 6 bases from J; junction bases left unmatched: 6. The length of the CDR3 is 13 residues. The germline V gene has CDR1 ENHRY and CDR2 SYGVKD.

The chain carries TRBV20-1 and TRBJ2-7; D is unclear. Trimming stripped 5 bases from V and 0 bases from J, with 11 bases between. Per germline, CDR1 DFQATT and CDR2 SNEGSKA (reference sequence). The CDR3 spans 13 residues. The CDR3 region has the DNA TGCAGTGCTTGGACCCCCGGCTCCTACGAGCAGTACTTC. Translating it yields CSAWTPGSYEQYF.

The rearrangement links TRBV24-1 to TRBJ2-1; D tentatively reads TRBD1 or TRBD2 (6 bases each). The CDR3 is made up of 14 amino acids. Germline V lookup: CDR1 KGHDR, CDR2 SFDVKD. V dropped 9 bases and J dropped 2 bases, with 13 bases sitting between them. CDR3 region: CATAGGGPYNEQFF. The CDR3 bases are TGTGCCACCGCCGGAGGGGGGCCCTACAATGAGCAGTTCTTC.

The chain joins TRBV5-4 to TRBJ2-1; D call uncertain. The CDR3 runs to 13 residues. From germline, CDR1 is SGHNT and CDR2 YYREEE (reference sequence). Trimming pared 1 base from V and 7 bases from J, leaving 9 bases between. This chain's CDR3 is CASSLRVGNEQFF. CDR3 nucleotide sequence: TGTGCCAGCAGCTTGAGGGTCGGAAATGAGCAGTTCTTC.

The table lists this clonotype with a count of one. The chain couples TRBV24-1 to TRBJ2-5; D remains unclear. Germline lookup yields CDR1 KGHDR and CDR2 SFDVKD. V lost 9 bases, J lost 5 bases, and 9 bases lay in between. This CDR3 is built from 11 residues. The CDR3 loop is CATQYRETQYF. The CDR3 coding sequence is TGTGCCACCCAGTATCGGGAGACCCAGTACTTC.